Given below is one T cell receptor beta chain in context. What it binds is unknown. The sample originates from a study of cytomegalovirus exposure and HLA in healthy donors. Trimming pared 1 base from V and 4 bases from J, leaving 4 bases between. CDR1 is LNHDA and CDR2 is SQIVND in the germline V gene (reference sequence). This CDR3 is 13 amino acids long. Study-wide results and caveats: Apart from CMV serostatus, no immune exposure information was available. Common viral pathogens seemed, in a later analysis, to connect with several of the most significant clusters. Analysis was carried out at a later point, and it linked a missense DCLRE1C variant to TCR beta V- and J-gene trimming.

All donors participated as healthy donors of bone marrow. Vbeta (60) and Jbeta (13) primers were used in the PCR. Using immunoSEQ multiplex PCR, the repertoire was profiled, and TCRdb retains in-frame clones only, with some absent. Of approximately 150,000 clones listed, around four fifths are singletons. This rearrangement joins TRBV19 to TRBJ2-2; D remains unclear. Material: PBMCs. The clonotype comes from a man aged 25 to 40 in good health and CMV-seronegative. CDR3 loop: CASSIAGTGELFF. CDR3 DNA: TGTGCCAGTAGTATAGCGGGCACCGGGGAGCTGTTTTTT.